This TCR beta chain was profiled in a study of patients and donors after allogeneic stem cell transplantation (TCRdb year 2020). This clonotype was counted only a few times. The specificity of this receptor is unknown. The record has no base qualities; no much larger clone is one base away. For CDR1 and CDR2, the germline V gene lists MNHEY and SVGEGT. The V and J ends are trimmed by 4 bases and 0 bases, leaving 12 bases between them. The CDR3 runs 16 residues from the cysteine to the phenylalanine. The kept DNA is CDR3 alone, 48 bases in frame from the first base. Library construction relied on RT-PCR. Sequencing was performed on a NextSeq 550. Starting from the raw public reads, TCRdb applied fastp trimming at Q25, assembled clones with MiXCR and retained in-frame beta chains. Each entry merges the rows of one CDR3 protein and shows their most common DNA and genes. Within this sample are 900,000 to 1,000,000 distinct CDR3 sequences, with roughly 18% of them counted one time only. Around 6% of the sample is in the top ten clones.

Source material: blood, either unsorted or a sorted T cell fraction (not recorded which). The chain links TRBV6-2 or TRBV6-3 with TRBJ2-2, and possibly TRBD1, on 5 matching bases. This TCR was recovered from a human donor who was either an allogeneic HSCT recipient or a stem cell or donor lymphocyte infusion donor (not recorded which). It is not recorded whose cells these are; they may come from a transplant donor. The CDR3 protein is CASSFDRITNTGELFF. The bases are TGTGCCAGCAGTTTTGACAGAATTACGAACACCGGGGAGCTGTTTTTT.